This TCR beta chain originates from a study of shared clonotypes between healthy human individuals. Using immunoSEQ multiplex PCR, the repertoire was profiled, and TCRdb retains in-frame clones only, with some absent. The sample comprises approximately 740,000 clones, around 93% of which are singletons, and more than 20% rests with the top ten. Naive CD8 cells, CD45RO-negative and positively selected for CCR7, excluded terminally differentiated effector memory CD45RA+ cells. CDR3 size: 14 residues. Trimming took 8 bases from V and 1 from J, leaving 17 bases between them. In germline, CDR1 is SQVTM, CDR2 ANQGSEA.

The source of this sequence is a man younger than 40 in good health. The specimen was naive CD8+ T cells sorted from blood. This sequence joins TRBV29-1 and TRBJ1-2, with D possibly being TRBD1 (5 bases). The CDR3 coding sequence is TGCAGCACTTACCGGGACGGATTTAACTATGGCTACACCTTC. It specifies CSTYRDGFNYGYTF.